The rows below give T cell receptor beta chains drawn from one sample of a study of blood T cell repertoires in COVID-19. Profiling relied on immunoSEQ multiplex PCR, and the TCRdb table lists in-frame clones only, not all of them. The sample lists about 36,000 clones, roughly 90% occurring once. The specimen was peripheral blood. The receptors here all came from a man aged 55 to 70 with active or convalescent COVID-19. Both conserved end residues are part of each CDR3. D genes are given only for firm matches. Only part of the rows carry a size: once, few, many, or a class if the clone is expanded.

d_call	v_call	clone_size	j_call	cdr3_aa	cdr3_nt
TRBD1	TRBV9	NA	TRBJ2-5	CASSVEGQGGSETQYF	TGTGCCAGCAGCGTGGAGGGACAGGGGGGAAGCGAGACCCAGTACTTC
NA	TRBV4-3	NA	TRBJ2-7	CASSQVVGNPYEQYF	TGCGCCAGCAGCCAAGTTGTGGGCAACCCCTACGAGCAGTACTTC
NA	TRBV19	once	TRBJ2-1	CASSISWGRSSYNEQFF	TGTGCCAGTAGTATTTCATGGGGCAGGAGCTCCTACAATGAGCAGTTCTTC
TRBD2	TRBV5-4	NA	TRBJ2-6	CASSWGGPAGANVLTF	TGTGCCAGCAGCTGGGGAGGGCCGGCTGGGGCCAACGTCCTGACTTTC
TRBD1	TRBV11-3	NA	TRBJ2-3	CASSLGQGGLDTQYF	TGTGCCAGCAGCTTAGGGCAAGGGGGCTTAGATACGCAGTATTTT
TRBD1	TRBV6-6	NA	TRBJ2-7	CASSTSTGKQYF	TGTGCCAGCAGTACCTCGACAGGGAAGCAGTACTTC
NA	TRBV2	NA	TRBJ2-7	CASSEQGPNEQYF	TGTGCCAGCAGTGAACAGGGGCCCAACGAGCAGTACTTC
NA	TRBV7-9	NA	TRBJ1-1	CASVRSNTEAFF	TGTGCCAGCGTTCGGAGTAACACTGAAGCTTTCTTT
NA	TRBV7-9	NA	TRBJ2-5	CASSPAVETQYF	TGTGCCAGCAGCCCAGCGGTAGAGACCCAGTACTTC
NA	TRBV27	NA	TRBJ1-5	CASSSSPGGTNQPQHF	TGTGCCAGCAGTTCATCCCCGGGAGGGACCAATCAGCCCCAGCATTTT
NA	TRBV5-1	few	TRBJ1-2	CASSLDPTNYGYTF	TGCGCCAGCAGCTTGGATCCAACTAACTATGGCTACACCTTC
TRBD1	TRBV7-9	NA	TRBJ1-4	CASSPGQVNEKLFF	TGTGCCAGCAGCCCGGGACAGGTCAATGAAAAACTGTTTTTT
NA	TRBV5-1	NA	TRBJ2-5	CASSHPGETQYF	TGCGCCAGCAGCCACCCCGGGGAGACCCAGTACTTC
NA	TRBV6-5	NA	TRBJ2-2	CASSYLPSGELFF	TGTGCCAGCAGTTACCTCCCGTCCGGGGAGCTGTTTTTT
TRBD2	TRBV2	NA	TRBJ2-7	CARGGDYEQYF	TGTGCCCGGGGGGGGGACTACGAGCAGTACTTC
TRBD2	TRBV19	NA	TRBJ2-1	CASSILAGSSYNEQFF	TGTGCCAGTAGTATACTAGCGGGGAGCTCCTACAATGAGCAGTTCTTC
TRBD2	TRBV14	NA	TRBJ2-1	CASSPTTSGNEQFF	TGTGCCAGCAGCCCAACGACTAGCGGGAATGAGCAGTTCTTC
NA	TRBV7-2	NA	TRBJ2-3	CASSLQPALSTDTQYF	TGTGCCAGCAGCTTACAACCCGCGCTTAGCACAGATACGCAGTATTTT
TRBD2	TRBV24-1	NA	TRBJ2-3	CATSASGRDTIDYTDTQYF	TGTGCCACCAGTGCTAGCGGGAGGGACACAATCGATTACACAGATACGCAGTATTTT
NA	TRBV4-2	NA	TRBJ2-7	CASSQGGWGYEQYF	TGTGCCAGCAGCCAAGGAGGGTGGGGCTACGAGCAGTACTTC
NA	TRBV7-3	once	TRBJ1-2	CASSLIGGSNYGYTF	TGTGCCAGCAGCTTAATTGGGGGGTCAAACTATGGCTACACCTTC
NA	TRBV2	NA	TRBJ2-3	CASSEGESSTDTQYF	TGTGCCAGCAGTGAAGGGGAGTCTAGCACAGATACGCAGTATTTT
NA	TRBV5-1	NA	TRBJ1-2	CASSFSADITYGYTF	TGCGCCAGCAGCTTCAGTGCCGATATAACCTATGGCTACACCTTC
TRBD2	TRBV5-1	NA	TRBJ2-1	CASSLGLAGGSPFF	TGCGCCAGCAGCCTGGGACTAGCGGGAGGGTCTCCGTTCTTC
TRBD2	TRBV11-3	NA	TRBJ2-1	CASSLIGTNCWNEQFF	TGTGCCAGCAGCTTAATCGGGACTAACTGCTGGAATGAGCAGTTCTTC
TRBD1	TRBV2	NA	TRBJ1-1	CASRASTGGTEAFF	TGTGCCAGCAGGGCGAGTACAGGGGGCACTGAAGCTTTCTTT
NA	TRBV5-1	NA	TRBJ1-2	CASSFSRLNYGYTF	TGCGCCAGCAGCTTTTCGCGGCTAAATTATGGCTACACCTTC
NA	TRBV19	NA	TRBJ1-4	CASSTAENEKLFF	TGTGCCAGTAGTACTGCGGAAAATGAAAAACTGTTTTTT
NA	TRBV12-3/TRBV12-4	NA	TRBJ1-6	CASGGAGPLHF	TGTGCCAGCGGGGGCGCGGGACCCCTCCACTTT
NA	TRBV18	NA	TRBJ2-7	CASSSRVGALRTIPDEYEQYF	TGTGCCAGTTCCTCTCGCGTAGGGGCCTTAAGGACTATCCCCGATGAGTACGAGCAGTACTTC
NA	TRBV9	NA	TRBJ1-2	CASVAGVDPNYGYTF	TGTGCCAGCGTAGCAGGGGTCGACCCTAACTATGGCTACACCTTC